This TCR beta chain was sequenced for a study of breast tumors, draining lymph nodes, adjacent tissues. TCRdb independently ran MiXCR on the multiplex PCR reads; one entry per CDR3 protein. The sample yields about 150,000 distinct CDR3 sequences, 20% to 25% seen once. Breast cancer patients provided tissue from their axillary draining lymph nodes. Study results and limitations: Compared with lymph nodes, tumors were less diverse; compared with nontumor tissue, more. Data fit most tumor T cells coming from lymph node, expanding in tumor. That most tumor T cells come from lymph nodes remained unproven.

This CDR3 contains 16 residues. Germline values: CDR1 SGDLS, CDR2 YYNGEE. Trimming pared 4 bases from V and 3 bases from J, leaving 17 bases between. This clonotype has only a few counts. Its antigen remains unidentified. This chain connects TRBV9 to TRBJ1-5, with TRBD1 as a possible D gene (6 bases). Sequences were obtained from axillary lymph node tissue. This TCR was sampled from a female donor with breast cancer. Some clones in this sample may be carry-over from other donors' samples. CDR3 in amino acids: CASSPGSGAPNQPQHF. In DNA, the CDR3 is TGTGCCAGCAGCCCCGGCTCAGGGGCCCCCAATCAGCCCCAGCATTTT.